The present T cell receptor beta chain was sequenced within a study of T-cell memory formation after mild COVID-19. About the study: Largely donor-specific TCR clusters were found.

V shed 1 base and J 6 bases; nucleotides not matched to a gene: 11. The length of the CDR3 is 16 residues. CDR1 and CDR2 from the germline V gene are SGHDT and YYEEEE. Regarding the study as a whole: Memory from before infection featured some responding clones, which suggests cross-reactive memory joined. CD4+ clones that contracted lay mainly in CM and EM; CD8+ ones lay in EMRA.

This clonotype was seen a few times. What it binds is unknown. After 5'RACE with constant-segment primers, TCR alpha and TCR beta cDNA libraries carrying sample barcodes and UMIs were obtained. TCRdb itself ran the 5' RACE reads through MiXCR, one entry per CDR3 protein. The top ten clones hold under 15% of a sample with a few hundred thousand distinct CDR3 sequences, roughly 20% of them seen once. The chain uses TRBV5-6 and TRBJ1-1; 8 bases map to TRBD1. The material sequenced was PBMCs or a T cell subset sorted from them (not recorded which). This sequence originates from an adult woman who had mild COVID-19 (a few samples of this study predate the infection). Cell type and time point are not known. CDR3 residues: CASSLRARGRGSEAFF. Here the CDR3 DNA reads TGTGCCAGCAGCTTGCGGGCCAGGGGGCGAGGTTCTGAAGCTTTCTTT. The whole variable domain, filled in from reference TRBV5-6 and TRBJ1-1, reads DAGVTQSPTHLIKTRGQQVTLRCSPKSGHDTVSWYQQALGQGPQFIFQYYEEEERQRGNFPDRFSGHQFPNYSSELNVNALLLGDSALYLCASSLRARGRGSEAFFGQGTRLTVV.